The 2 T cell receptor beta chains listed next were all sequenced from one sample in a study of blood T cells in healthy people across ages. Together with a sample-barcoded 5' primer, a J-beta primer mix was included in a second PCR lasting about 6 to 11 cycles. TCRdb independently ran MiXCR on the 5' RACE reads; one entry per CDR3 protein. This sample has 1.5 million to 2 million distinct CDR3 sequences, with about 35% found just once. The specimen was blood. The receptors originated from a woman in her twenties or thirties in good health.

J is TRBJ2-5 and V is TRBV7-3; 8 nucleotides agree with TRBD2. This CDR3 spans 11 amino acids. The V gene's germline CDR1 is SGHTA and CDR2 FQGTGA. Unmatched junction bases numbered 6, after V lost 5 bases and J lost 13 bases. CDR3 nucleotide sequence: TGTGCCAGCAGCGGCGGACTAGCTTTGTACTTC. This translates into CASSGGLALYF. Variable domain in full (rest from reference TRBV7-3 and TRBJ2-5): GAGVSQTPSNKVTEKGKYVELRCDPISGHTALYWYRQSLGQGPEFLIYFQGTGAADDSGLPNDRFFAVRPEGSVSTLKIQRTERGDSAVYLCASSGGLALYFGPGTRLLVL.

This chain connects TRBV7-2 to TRBJ2-7, with D perhaps TRBD2 (6 bases). This CDR3 has 15 amino acids. Germline V gives CDR1 SGHTA, CDR2 FQGNSA. V shed 5 bases and J shed 5 bases, with 19 bases lying between them. The CDR3 region is CASSPVGTLGNEQYF. DNA of the CDR3: TGTGCCAGCAGCCCCGTCGGGACTCTCGGGAACGAGCAGTACTTC. The whole variable domain, filled in from reference TRBV7-2 and TRBJ2-7, reads GAGVSQSPSNKVTEKGKDVELRCDPISGHTALYWYRQSLGQGLEFLIYFQGNSAPDKSGLPSDRFSAERTGGSVSTLTIQRTQQEDSAVYLCASSPVGTLGNEQYFGPGTRLTVT.